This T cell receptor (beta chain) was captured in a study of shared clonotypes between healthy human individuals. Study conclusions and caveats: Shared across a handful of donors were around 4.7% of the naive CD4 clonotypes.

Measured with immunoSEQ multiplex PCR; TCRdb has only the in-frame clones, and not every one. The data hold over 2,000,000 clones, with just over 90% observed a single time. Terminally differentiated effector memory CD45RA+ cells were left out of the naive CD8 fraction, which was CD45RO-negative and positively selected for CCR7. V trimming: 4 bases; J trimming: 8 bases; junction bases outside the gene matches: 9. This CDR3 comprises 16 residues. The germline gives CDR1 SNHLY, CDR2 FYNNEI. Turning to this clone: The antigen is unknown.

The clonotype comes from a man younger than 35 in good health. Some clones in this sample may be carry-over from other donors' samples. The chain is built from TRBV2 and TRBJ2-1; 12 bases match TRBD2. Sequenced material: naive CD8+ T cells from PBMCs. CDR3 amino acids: CASSGRLAGGMDEQFF. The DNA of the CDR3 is TGTGCCAGCAGTGGGCGGCTAGCGGGAGGGATGGATGAGCAGTTCTTC.